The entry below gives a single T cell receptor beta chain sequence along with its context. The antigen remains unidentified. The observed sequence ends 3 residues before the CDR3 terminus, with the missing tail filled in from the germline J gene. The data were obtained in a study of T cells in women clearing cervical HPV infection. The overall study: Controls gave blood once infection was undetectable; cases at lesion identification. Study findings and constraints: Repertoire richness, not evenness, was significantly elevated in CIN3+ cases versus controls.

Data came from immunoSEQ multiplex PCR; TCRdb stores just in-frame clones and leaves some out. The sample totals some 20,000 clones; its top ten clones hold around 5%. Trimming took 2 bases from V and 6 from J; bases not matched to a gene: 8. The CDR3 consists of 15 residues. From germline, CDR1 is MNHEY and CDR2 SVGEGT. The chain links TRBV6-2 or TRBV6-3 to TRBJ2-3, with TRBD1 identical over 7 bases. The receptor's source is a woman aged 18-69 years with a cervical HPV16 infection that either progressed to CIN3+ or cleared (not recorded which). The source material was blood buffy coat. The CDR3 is CASSYLSQGSDTQYF. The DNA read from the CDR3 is TGTGCCAGCAGTTACCTTTCACAGGGGTCCGATACG.